This TCR beta chain was found in a study of immune characterization of retroperitoneal liposarcoma. The CDR3 has 15 residues. The junction had 8 bases not matched to a gene; V was cut back by 0 bases and J by 7 bases. Germline values: CDR1 MNHNY, CDR2 SVGAGI (reference sequence). TCRdb itself ran the PCR reads through MiXCR, one entry per CDR3 protein. The sample records some 10,000 distinct CDR3 sequences, 37% being singletons. This clonotype was seen only once. The chain has TRBV6-6 and TRBJ1-2; TRBD1 aligns across 7 bases. This TCR was sampled from a male donor with retroperitoneal liposarcoma. The specimen was tumor tissue. CDR3 in amino acids: CASSYSTGTVGGYTF. Written as DNA, the CDR3 is TGTGCCAGCAGTTACTCGACGGGGACAGTGGGTGGCTACACCTTC.